A selection of T cell receptor beta chains follows, all from one sample in a study of T cells in Graves' hyperthyroidism and ophthalmopathy. TCRdb re-called the multiplex PCR reads through MiXCR, storing one row per CDR3 protein. The sample has some 500,000 distinct CDR3 sequences; about 16% are singletons. The material sequenced was blood. Receptor source: a woman under 40 with Graves' ophthalmopathy. Both conserved end residues are part of each CDR3. Fields, in order: V gene, J gene, clone size, D gene, CDR3 protein, CDR3 DNA. A D gene is named only where the DNA matches it firmly. The size field is filled for only some rows; it gives once, few, many or a size class.

TRBV30	TRBJ2-3	many	TRBD2	CAWTRERETDTQYF	TGTGCCTGGACCAGGGAGCGGGAGACAGATACGCAGTATTTT
TRBV20-1	TRBJ2-5	few	TRBD2	CSARWGGEVSETQYF	TGCAGTGCTAGATGGGGGGGAGAGGTTTCAGAGACCCAGTACTTC
TRBV4-3	TRBJ2-2	NA	NA	CASSQDVGWDTGELFF	TGCGCCAGCAGCCAAGACGTGGGATGGGACACCGGGGAGCTGTTTTTT
TRBV5-1	TRBJ2-1	many	TRBD2	CASSLGLTSGISDEQFF	TGCGCCAGCAGCTTGGGTCTAACTAGCGGGATTTCCGATGAGCAGTTCTTC
TRBV4-3	TRBJ1-5	few	NA	CASSQGQSNEPQHF	TGCGCCAGCAGCCAAGGACAGTCAAATGAGCCCCAGCATTTT
TRBV5-5	TRBJ1-1	NA	NA	CASSPGGEAFF	TGTGCCAGCAGCCCGGGTGGTGAAGCTTTCTTT
TRBV24-1	TRBJ2-3	NA	TRBD2	CATSDSGAGRPDTQYF	TGTGCCACCAGTGATTCGGGAGCGGGAAGACCAGATACGCAGTATTTT
TRBV20-1	TRBJ2-1	few	NA	CSARDSAVSYNEQFF	TGCAGTGCTAGAGACAGTGCGGTATCCTACAATGAGCAGTTCTTC
TRBV7-2	TRBJ1-3	NA	NA	CASSFAPSPGPGNTIYF	TGTGCCAGCAGTTTCGCTCCCTCGCCAGGGCCCGGAAACACCATATATTTT
TRBV4-3	TRBJ2-1	NA	TRBD2	CASSQVPGLAGGIEQFF	TGCGCCAGCAGCCAAGTACCGGGACTAGCGGGAGGGATTGAGCAGTTCTTC
TRBV10-3	TRBJ1-1	many	TRBD1	CAISLHTGTGEAFF	TGTGCCATCAGTCTTCACACCGGGACAGGGGAAGCTTTCTTT
TRBV28	TRBJ2-7	many	NA	CASRPNVDQDYEQYF	TGTGCCAGCAGACCGAACGTCGACCAGGACTACGAGCAGTACTTC
TRBV27	TRBJ2-7	many	TRBD1	CASTGTGGYEQYF	TGTGCCAGCACGGGGACAGGGGGCTACGAGCAGTACTTC
TRBV7-2	TRBJ1-1	few	NA	CASSLFSGNTEAFF	TGTGCCAGCAGCTTATTTTCGGGAAACACTGAAGCTTTCTTT
TRBV20-1	TRBJ2-5	many	NA	CSARDAGTETQYF	TGCAGTGCTAGAGATGCGGGAACGGAGACCCAGTACTTC
TRBV24-1	TRBJ2-1	NA	TRBD1	CATGQGTYNEQFF	TGTGCCACCGGACAGGGGACCTACAATGAGCAGTTCTTC
TRBV30	TRBJ1-1	many	TRBD1	CAWTRGRDAEAFF	TGTGCCTGGACCAGGGGGCGCGACGCTGAAGCTTTCTTT
TRBV7-8	TRBJ1-1	few	TRBD1	CASRQGQGTTEAFF	TGTGCCAGCAGACAGGGACAGGGGACCACTGAAGCTTTCTTT
TRBV9	TRBJ1-2	many	TRBD1	CASSRSGTGGDHGYTF	TGTGCCAGCAGCAGGTCCGGGACAGGGGGCGATCATGGCTACACCTTC
TRBV7-8	TRBJ2-7	many	TRBD2	CASSPPAGGSYEQYF	TGTGCCAGCAGCCCCCCAGCGGGAGGGTCCTACGAGCAGTACTTC
TRBV7-9	TRBJ2-7	few	TRBD2	CASRGLVANEQYF	TGTGCCAGCAGGGGACTAGTTGCCAATGAGCAGTACTTC
TRBV2	TRBJ2-1	many	NA	CASTGIARNEQFF	TGTGCCAGCACCGGGATTGCACGGAATGAGCAGTTCTTC
TRBV6-1	TRBJ1-1	many	NA	CASSDPGIPNTEAFF	TGTGCCAGCAGTGACCCTGGAATTCCGAACACTGAAGCTTTCTTT
TRBV27	TRBJ1-1	NA	NA	CASSLAGLDLSEAFF	TGTGCCAGCAGTTTAGCCGGGTTGGACTTGTCTGAAGCTTTCTTT
TRBV27	TRBJ2-3	few	TRBD1	CASSLRTGHTQYF	TGTGCCAGCAGTCTCCGGACAGGGCATACGCAGTATTTT
TRBV30	TRBJ1-2	NA	NA	CAWSSGRLGYGYTF	TGTGCCTGGAGTAGTGGCAGGTTGGGCTATGGCTACACCTTC
TRBV20-1	TRBJ2-1	NA	NA	CSAVGGEQFF	TGCAGTGCTGTAGGGGGTGAGCAGTTCTTC
TRBV3-1	TRBJ2-3	NA	NA	CASSPPRTDTQYF	TGTGCCAGCAGCCCCCCTAGGACAGATACGCAGTATTTT
TRBV20-1	TRBJ2-1	NA	TRBD2	CSAVAGETYNEQFF	TGCAGTGCGGTAGCGGGAGAGACCTACAATGAGCAGTTCTTC
TRBV7-2	TRBJ1-3	NA	NA	CASSLLILTGTAGNTIYF	TGTGCCAGCAGCTTGCTGATACTGACAGGAACTGCTGGAAACACCATATATTTT
TRBV6-2/TRBV6-3	TRBJ1-5	many	NA	CASSLHGGGNQPQHF	TGTGCCAGCAGCCTACATGGGGGCGGGAATCAGCCCCAGCATTTT
TRBV6-1	TRBJ2-5	few	TRBD2	CASTESGREETQYF	TGTGCCAGCACTGAAAGCGGGAGGGAAGAGACCCAGTACTTC
TRBV20-1	TRBJ2-3	many	NA	CSASGFGTQYF	TGCAGTGCCTCCGGATTCGGTACGCAGTATTTT
TRBV6-1	TRBJ2-3	NA	NA	CASSYETRGDTQYF	TGTGCCAGCAGTTATGAGACTAGAGGAGATACGCAGTATTTT
TRBV28	TRBJ2-1	few	NA	CASRAPGERGEQFF	TGTGCCAGCAGAGCCCCTGGGGAAAGGGGTGAGCAGTTCTTC
TRBV4-2	TRBJ2-5	NA	NA	CASSQDWGETQYF	TGTGCCAGCAGCCAAGATTGGGGGGAGACCCAGTACTTC
TRBV27	TRBJ2-7	NA	TRBD1	CASSYRTGHEQYF	TGTGCCAGCAGTTACCGGACAGGGCACGAGCAGTACTTC
TRBV30	TRBJ1-5	many	NA	CAWSVSGGKSNQPQHF	TGTGCCTGGAGTGTATCGGGGGGTAAGAGCAATCAGCCCCAGCATTTT
TRBV24-1	TRBJ1-5	few	NA	CATSESSGGHNQPQHF	TGTGCCACCAGTGAGTCCTCCGGGGGACACAATCAGCCCCAGCATTTT
TRBV7-2	TRBJ1-3	few	NA	CASSLPNSGNTIYF	TGTGCCAGCAGCTTACCAAACTCTGGAAACACCATATATTTT
TRBV29-1	TRBJ1-4	few	TRBD1	CSVGTGIEKLFF	TGCAGCGTTGGGACAGGGATTGAAAAACTGTTTTTT
TRBV2	TRBJ2-7	many	NA	CASRAGSSYEQYF	TGTGCCAGCAGGGCGGGTAGCTCCTACGAGCAGTACTTC
TRBV10-3	TRBJ2-1	few	TRBD2	CAIRTSGSVNEQFF	TGTGCCATCAGGACTAGCGGGAGTGTGAATGAGCAGTTCTTC
TRBV20-1	TRBJ2-5	many	NA	CSAPRVGEGETQYF	TGCAGTGCCCCCCGCGTGGGAGAGGGGGAGACCCAGTACTTC
TRBV7-9	TRBJ1-2	few	NA	CASSPHRPPYGYTF	TGTGCCAGCAGCCCCCACCGTCCCCCCTATGGCTACACCTTC
TRBV2	TRBJ2-2	many	NA	CASSEHYTGELFF	TGTGCCAGCAGTGAACACTACACCGGGGAGCTGTTTTTT
TRBV24-1	TRBJ2-6	few	TRBD1	CATSDLPGQGSGANVLTF	TGTGCCACCAGTGATTTACCGGGACAGGGAAGTGGGGCCAACGTCCTGACTTTC
TRBV15	TRBJ1-1	few	NA	CATRGDDRNTEAFF	TGTGCCACCAGGGGCGACGATAGGAACACTGAAGCTTTCTTT
TRBV9	TRBJ1-2	NA	TRBD1	CASSVEGTGGLYGYTF	TGTGCCAGCAGCGTAGAAGGGACAGGGGGACTCTATGGCTACACCTTC
TRBV10-3	TRBJ1-1	NA	NA	CASQTKGGYTEAFF	TGTGCCAGCCAAACTAAGGGGGGATACACTGAAGCTTTCTTT
TRBV28	TRBJ2-7	NA	NA	CASSLRTLSSYEQYF	TGTGCCAGCAGTTTGAGGACTCTGAGCTCCTACGAGCAGTACTTC
TRBV29-1	TRBJ2-7	few	NA	CSVVWSGTPSYEQYF	TGCAGCGTTGTGTGGTCCGGGACACCTTCCTACGAGCAGTACTTC